This T cell receptor (beta chain) was sequenced in a study of T-cell memory formation after mild COVID-19. Study context: TCR clusters mostly belonged to single donors.

MiXCR, applied by TCRdb to the 5' RACE reads, yields one record per CDR3 protein. The sample lists 110,000 to 150,000 distinct CDR3 sequences, approximately 26% occurring once. The CDR3 consists of 14 residues. With 2 bases removed from V and 0 bases from J, the gap between germline ends came to 8 bases. The germline V gene encodes CDR1 MDHEN and CDR2 SYDVKM. The TCR sequence derives from an adult woman who had mild COVID-19 (a few samples of this study predate the infection). Cell type and time point are not known. This rearrangement joins TRBV28 to TRBJ2-7; the D is unclear. The sample taken for sequencing was PBMCs or a T cell subset sorted from them (not recorded which). CDR3: CASSLVGASYEQYF. For the CDR3, the DNA is TGTGCCAGCAGTTTAGTAGGAGCCTCCTACGAGCAGTACTTC.